The 18 T cell receptor beta chains below were found in one sample sequenced in a study of radiation and T cells in renal cell carcinoma. The table came from immunoSEQ multiplex PCR; TCRdb's copy has only in-frame clones and leaves some out. The sample has 65,000 to 80,000 clones; 86% are singletons. The sample's time point: blood 2 weeks post-SBRT. Described treatment: 15 Gy SBRT to primary tumor, nephrectomy 4 weeks later. The sample in question was blood, obtained from a patient whose treatment included radiotherapy and nephrectomy. The receptors shown here come from a woman in her fifties or sixties with renal cell carcinoma.

V and J are TRBV30 and TRBJ1-2, with TRBD1 matching 8 bases. The CDR3 is 13 amino acids. CDR1 and CDR2 (germline): GTSNPN, SVGIG (reference sequence). V was clipped by 8 bases and J by 4 bases; unmatched bases: 9. CDR3 in amino acids: CAGRMGTGYGYTF. The CDR3 DNA follows: TGTGCCGGACGGATGGGGACAGGCTATGGCTACACCTTC.

The rearrangement links TRBV18 to TRBJ2-2; 12 bases fit TRBD2. This CDR3 is 19 amino acids long. V was clipped by 6 bases and J by 2 bases; unmatched bases: 13. Germline loops: CDR1 KGHSH, CDR2 LQKENI. CDR3 sequence: CASSRTSGTPRTNTGELFF. CDR3 sequence (DNA): TGTGCCAGCTCGCGGACTAGCGGGACCCCACGAACCAACACCGGGGAGCTGTTTTTT.

The V gene is TRBV20-1, the J gene TRBJ2-7; no firm D call. CDR1 and CDR2 from the germline V gene are DFQATT and SNEGSKA (reference sequence). Deletions cut 6 bases from V and 6 bases from J, with 12 bases between. The CDR3 totals 11 residues. The CDR3: CSAATLGEQYF. Here the CDR3 DNA reads TGCAGTGCCGCGACCCTGGGCGAGCAGTACTTC.

This clone was found once. The CDR3 loop is CASSLRGAKGYTF. In DNA, the CDR3 is TGTGCCAGCAGCTTACGGGGGGCTAAAGGCTACACCTTC. The rearrangement uses TRBV5-6 and TRBJ1-2; possible D gene TRBD1, 6 bases. Germline V gene sequence: CDR1 SGHDT, CDR2 YYEEEE. The length of the CDR3 is 13 residues. V lost 2 bases to trimming and J lost 8 bases, with 13 bases between them.

J is TRBJ2-5 and V is TRBV4-1; D is perhaps TRBD1 or TRBD2 (5 bases each). Trimming removed 0 bases at V and 1 base at J, with 15 bases between. There are 17 residues in the CDR3. Germline V gives CDR1 MGHRA, CDR2 YSYEKL. The CDR3 protein is CASSQDRDRAGQETQYF. In DNA form, the CDR3 reads TGCGCCAGCAGCCAAGATAGGGACCGGGCGGGCCAAGAGACCCAGTACTTC.

This clone was counted once. The chain combines TRBV7-2 with TRBJ2-7; possibly TRBD1 for D (7 bases). Germline V gives CDR1 SGHTA, CDR2 FQGNSA. The CDR3 is made up of 14 amino acids. Trimming took off 4 bases at V and 3 bases at J, with 13 bases between the two ends. CDR3 DNA sequence: TGTGCCAGCAGCTCCCGGGGGACAGACTACGAGCAGTACTTC. It yields the protein CASSSRGTDYEQYF.

This clone came up a few times. V gene TRBV11-3 combines with J gene TRBJ1-1; 7 nucleotides match TRBD1. Germline CDR1 is SGHNT and CDR2 is YENEEA. The V and J ends lost 4 bases and 10 bases, in that order; junction bases with no gene match: 6. The CDR3 runs 12 residues. CDR3 nucleotides: TGTGCCAGCAGCTCTTGGGACAGTCGAGCTTTCTTT. Translated: CASSSWDSRAFF.

This chain joins TRBV5-4 and TRBJ1-2, with 7 bases matching TRBD1. From germline, CDR1 is SGHNT and CDR2 YYREEE (reference sequence). Trimming removed 4 bases from V and 4 bases from J; junction bases left unmatched: 10. The CDR3 length is 15 residues. CDR3 nucleotides: TGTGCCAGCAGCCCCGCAACAGGGGCGACCTATGGCTACACCTTC. It yields the protein CASSPATGATYGYTF. The full variable domain, its missing parts supplied by reference TRBV5-4 and TRBJ1-2, is ETGVTQSPTHLIKTRGQQVTLRCSSQSGHNTVSWYQQALGQGPQFIFQYYREEENGRGNFPPRFSGLQFPNYSSELNVNALELDDSALYLCASSPATGATYGYTFGSGTRLTVV.

This chain connects TRBV5-1 to TRBJ2-3, with unresolved D. Deletions cut 5 bases from V and 6 bases from J, with 13 bases between. CDR1 and CDR2 from the germline V gene are SGHRS and YFSETQ. The CDR3 extends over 13 amino acids. CDR3 region: CASSTPAVDTQYF. The DNA for the CDR3 is TGCGCCAGCAGTACCCCCGCAGTGGATACGCAGTATTTT.

The chain recombines TRBV10-3 with TRBJ1-2; D possibly corresponds to TRBD1 (5 bases). Trimming took 6 bases from V and 8 from J, leaving 13 bases between them. This CDR3 has 12 amino acids. Germline V gene sequence: CDR1 ENHRY, CDR2 SYGVKD. This chain's CDR3 is CAIRSQGGGYTF. The DNA for the CDR3 is TGTGCCATCAGATCTCAGGGAGGAGGCTACACCTTC.

The V and J genes are TRBV7-9 and TRBJ2-7; D unresolved. V lost 3 bases and J 0 bases, leaving 6 bases between the germline ends. The length of the CDR3 is 13 residues. The germline V gene has CDR1 SEHNR and CDR2 FQNEAQ (reference sequence). The CDR3 spells CASSFQVSYEQYF. DNA of the CDR3: TGTGCCAGCAGCTTCCAGGTCTCCTACGAGCAGTACTTC.

This chain uses TRBV6-4 with TRBJ2-1; D may be TRBD2 (5 bases). This CDR3 comprises 16 residues. V lost 5 bases, J lost 5 bases, and 19 bases lay in between. Germline V gives CDR1 MRHNA, CDR2 SNTAGT. CDR3 amino acids: CASSLTIVGSNNEQFF. The CDR3 bases are TGTGCCAGCAGTCTGACTATCGTGGGGAGTAACAATGAGCAGTTCTTC.

This clone was recorded only once. The chain uses TRBV5-1 and TRBJ1-1; TRBD1 might be the D (6 bases). V was clipped by 3 bases and J by 0 bases, with 15 bases between them. Germline V gene data show CDR1 as SGHRS and CDR2 as YFSETQ. CDR3 length equals 16 residues. CDR3 DNA: TGCGCCAGCAGCTCAGGGGCCGATCGGATGAACACTGAAGCTTTCTTT. Translating gives CASSSGADRMNTEAFF.

The V and J genes are TRBV25-1 and TRBJ1-4; 8 positions agree with TRBD1. The germline gives CDR1 MGHDK, CDR2 SYGVNS. The trim removed 8 bases at V and 8 bases at J, leaving 19 bases unmatched. CDR3 length: 17 residues. CDR3 loop: CASWMRDRGSFREKLFF. The CDR3 bases are TGTGCCAGCTGGATGCGCGACAGGGGATCTTTTAGGGAAAAACTGTTTTTT.

V gene TRBV10-1 combines with J gene TRBJ2-1; 8 bases are a match to TRBD2. V shed 0 bases, J shed 5 bases, and the junction held 21 bases outside the gene matches. Germline V gives CDR1 WNHNN, CDR2 SYGVQD (reference sequence). CDR3 length: 21 residues. Here the CDR3 reads CASSESIAWSGRGIINNEQFF. CDR3 sequence (DNA): TGCGCCAGCAGTGAGTCGATCGCCTGGAGCGGGAGAGGAATTATTAACAATGAGCAGTTCTTC.

The chain recombines TRBV7-9 with TRBJ1-2; D not certain. Trimming took 4 bases from V and 1 from J, leaving 16 bases between them. The CDR3 runs 16 residues. CDR1 and CDR2 from the germline V gene are SEHNR and FQNEAQ (reference sequence). CDR3 amino acids: CASSSLDSLSNYGYTF. The DNA for the CDR3 is TGTGCCAGCAGCTCACTCGACTCACTAAGTAACTATGGCTACACCTTC.

This clone was recorded a few times. V is TRBV5-1 and J is TRBJ1-1; D uncertain. This CDR3 has 16 amino acids. Germline V lookup: CDR1 SGHRS, CDR2 YFSETQ. Trimming took off 2 bases at V and 1 base at J, with 15 bases between the two ends. As DNA, the CDR3 is TGCGCCAGCAGCTTTACGACGCCCGCGGGGAACACTGAAGCTTTCTTT. As protein: CASSFTTPAGNTEAFF.

The chain joins TRBV19 to TRBJ1-1, with 8 nucleotides matching TRBD1. The V and J ends lost 5 bases and 1 base, in that order; junction bases with no gene match: 9. This CDR3 region has 16 residues. CDR1 is LNHDA and CDR2 is SQIVND in the germline V gene (reference sequence). This CDR3 reads CASSPGQAIKNTEAFF. The CDR3 bases are TGTGCCAGTAGTCCGGGACAGGCCATAAAGAACACTGAAGCTTTCTTT.